Here is one T cell receptor beta chain with its context. The CDR3 runs to 13 residues. Germline V lookup: CDR1 SGHDT, CDR2 YYEEEE. The V and J ends lost 2 bases and 4 bases respectively, with 6 bases between them. This specimen comes from a study of blood T cell repertoires in COVID-19. Study-level information: PBMCs, B-cell-depleted T cells, or T cells were the source of the cDNA or gDNA that made up the material.

In the authors' methods: Reference gene primer amplification yielded estimated nucleated cell counts. Only in-frame clones appear in the TCRdb table, and some are missing; sequencing was by immunoSEQ multiplex PCR. That table furnishes V, J and clone size, whereas the DNA furnished D and trimming. This table has about 210,000 clones, around 83% appearing once. The receptor's source is a woman aged 45-59 years with acute or convalescent COVID-19. This chain joins TRBV5-6 and TRBJ1-4; D is unresolved. Sequenced sample: peripheral blood. Here the CDR3 reads CASSFNSNEKLFF. CDR3 in DNA: TGTGCCAGCAGCTTCAACAGTAATGAAAAACTGTTTTTT.